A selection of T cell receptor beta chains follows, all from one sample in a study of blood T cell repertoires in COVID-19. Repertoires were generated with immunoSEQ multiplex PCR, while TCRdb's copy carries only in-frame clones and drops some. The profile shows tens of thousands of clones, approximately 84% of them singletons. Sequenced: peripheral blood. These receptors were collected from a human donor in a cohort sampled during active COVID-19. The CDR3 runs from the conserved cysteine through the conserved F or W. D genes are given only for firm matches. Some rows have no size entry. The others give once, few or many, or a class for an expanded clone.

CASTGRDENTDTQYF TGTGCCAGCACCGGGAGGGACGAAAACACAGATACGCAGTATTTT TRBD2 TRBJ2-3 TRBV2 -
CASTSGVGTNEKLFF TGTGCCAGCACCTCAGGGGTGGGGACTAATGAAAAACTGTTTTTT - TRBJ1-4 TRBV7-2 -
CASSRAVSNQPQHF TGTGCCAGCTCACGGGCAGTTAGCAATCAGCCCCAGCATTTT - TRBJ1-5 TRBV18 few
CASRVPGGNIRTEAFF TGTGCCAGTAGGGTTCCAGGGGGGAACATTCGGACTGAAGCTTTCTTT TRBD1 TRBJ1-1 TRBV19 -
CAWSVQGFGNTIYF TGTGCCTGGAGTGTACAGGGGTTTGGAAACACCATATATTTT TRBD1 TRBJ1-3 TRBV30 -
CASRGPSGGVYNEQFF TGTGCCAGCAGGGGACCTAGCGGGGGGGTCTACAATGAGCAGTTCTTC TRBD2 TRBJ2-1 TRBV27 once
CASTPPAGGRYEQYF TGTGCCAGCACCCCCCCTGCGGGGGGGCGGTACGAGCAGTACTTC TRBD2 TRBJ2-7 TRBV6-5 -
CASSIFFQNTGELFF TGTGCCAGTAGTATTTTTTTCCAGAACACCGGGGAGCTGTTTTTT - TRBJ2-2 TRBV19 -
CASSFGDRGVREQYF TGCGCCAGCAGCTTTGGGGACAGGGGTGTGCGCGAGCAGTACTTC TRBD1 TRBJ2-7 TRBV5-1 few
CASRATSGGAEQFF TGTGCCAGCAGGGCGACCTCAGGGGGCGCTGAGCAGTTCTTC TRBD1 TRBJ2-1 TRBV6-5 once
CASSEPPDRDEQFF TGTGCCAGCAGTGAACCTCCTGACAGGGATGAGCAGTTCTTC TRBD1 TRBJ2-1 TRBV6-1 once
CATGSGYEQYF TGTGCCACCGGTTCCGGGTACGAGCAGTACTTC - TRBJ2-7 TRBV24-1 -
CASSGQLNYGYTF TGCGCCAGCAGTGGACAGCTTAACTATGGCTACACCTTC - TRBJ1-2 TRBV10-2 -
CASSYFSGGKNIQYF TGTGCCAGCAGTTACTTCAGCGGGGGCAAAAACATTCAGTACTTC TRBD2 TRBJ2-4 TRBV6-5 -
CASSYRGPVTRSPLHF TGTGCCAGCAGTTACAGGGGCCCCGTTACCAGGTCACCCCTCCACTTT - TRBJ1-6 TRBV6-5 -
CASSAQGHEQYF TGTGCCAGCAGCGCACAGGGCCACGAGCAGTACTTC - TRBJ2-7 TRBV5-6 -
CASSYGREGTGELFF TGTGCCAGCAGTTACGGGAGGGAAGGCACCGGGGAGCTGTTTTTT TRBD2 TRBJ2-2 TRBV6-2/TRBV6-3 -
CSVGTLGGESSYEQYF TGCAGCGTTGGTACCCTGGGGGGAGAGAGCTCCTACGAGCAGTACTTC - TRBJ2-7 TRBV29-1 -
CSVHTGGTEAFF TGCAGCGTTCACACGGGGGGCACTGAAGCTTTCTTT - TRBJ1-1 TRBV29-1 -
CATRRTSGGSSYNEQFF TGTGCCACCCGAAGGACTAGCGGGGGGAGCTCCTACAATGAGCAGTTCTTC TRBD2 TRBJ2-1 TRBV19 -
CASSQGLAETQYF TGTGCCAGCAGCCAGGGACTAGCAGAGACCCAGTACTTC TRBD2 TRBJ2-5 TRBV6-5 -
CASSSRDQDQPQHF TGTGCCAGCAGTTCTCGAGATCAGGATCAGCCCCAGCATTTT - TRBJ1-5 TRBV27 -
CAAMTGISYNEQFF TGTGCCGCCATGACGGGTATCTCCTACAATGAGCAGTTCTTC - TRBJ2-1 TRBV30 few
CASRSGTSGEQFF TGTGCCAGCAGATCCGGGACTAGCGGTGAGCAGTTCTTC TRBD2 TRBJ2-1 TRBV12-3/TRBV12-4 once
CASSQRTSFETEAFF TGTGCCAGCAGCCAAAGAACATCTTTCGAAACTGAAGCTTTCTTT - TRBJ1-1 TRBV3-1/TRBV3-2 -
CATSRVRFSGGEADTQYF TGTGCCACCAGCAGAGTCAGGTTTAGCGGGGGGGAGGCAGATACGCAGTATTTT TRBD2 TRBJ2-3 TRBV15 few
CASSGGLNEKLFF TGTGCCAGCAGCGGGGGCTTGAATGAAAAACTGTTTTTT - TRBJ1-4 TRBV5-8 -
CASSPPGRDFHEQYF TGTGCCAGTAGTCCCCCAGGGAGGGATTTCCACGAGCAGTACTTC TRBD2 TRBJ2-7 TRBV19 -
CASRRGRANTGELFF TGTGCCAGCAGAAGGGGGCGGGCGAACACCGGGGAGCTGTTTTTT TRBD1 TRBJ2-2 TRBV2 -
CASTATAEYNEQFF TGTGCCAGTACGGCGACTGCAGAGTACAATGAGCAGTTCTTC - TRBJ2-1 TRBV7-9 -
CASSNRRPALGVPPQPQHF TGTGCCAGCAGCAATCGCCGGCCAGCTTTAGGGGTCCCTCCCCAGCCCCAGCATTTT - TRBJ1-5 TRBV21-1 -
CASSSTGSPLNTGELFF TGCGCCAGCAGCTCGACCGGGTCTCCCCTTAACACCGGGGAGCTGTTTTTT - TRBJ2-2 TRBV5-1 -
CASSFSAGGLYNSPLHF TGTGCCAGCAGCTTCTCGGCGGGGGGCCTCTATAATTCACCCCTCCACTTT - TRBJ1-6 TRBV7-9 few
CAWNRQGNTEAFF TGTGCCTGGAATCGACAGGGGAACACTGAAGCTTTCTTT TRBD1 TRBJ1-1 TRBV30 -
CASSYSSRSNLIYEQYF TGTGCCAGCAGTTACTCGAGTCGATCGAACCTTATCTACGAGCAGTACTTC - TRBJ2-7 TRBV6-2/TRBV6-3 -
CASSGEINEQFF TGTGCCAGCAGCGGGGAGATTAATGAGCAGTTCTTC - TRBJ2-1 TRBV3-1/TRBV3-2 few
CASSWRTSGTYEQYF TGCGCCAGCAGCTGGCGGACTAGCGGGACCTACGAGCAGTACTTC TRBD2 TRBJ2-7 TRBV4-1 -
CASSQGLGTGLYEQYF TGTGCCAGCAGCCAAGGGCTTGGGACAGGGTTATACGAGCAGTACTTC TRBD1 TRBJ2-7 TRBV14 -
CASSDWDIGGETQYF TGTGCCAGCAGTGATTGGGACATTGGGGGAGAGACCCAGTACTTC - TRBJ2-5 TRBV25-1 -
CASSWRGTDTEAFF TGTGCCAGTAGTTGGCGGGGAACGGACACTGAAGCTTTCTTT - TRBJ1-1 TRBV19 -
CASGTMDTGELFF TGTGCCAGTGGGACTATGGACACCGGGGAGCTGTTTTTT TRBD2 TRBJ2-2 TRBV6-5 few
CASSLTQNTGELFF TGTGCCAGCAGCCTAACGCAGAACACCGGGGAGCTGTTTTTT - TRBJ2-2 TRBV2 -
CASTVGGGQNTGELFF TGTGCCAGCACCGTTGGGGGGGGGCAAAACACCGGGGAGCTGTTTTTT - TRBJ2-2 TRBV11-3 once
CASSLWGSGRAVRETQYF TGTGCCAGCAGTTTATGGGGTAGCGGGAGGGCCGTTCGAGAGACCCAGTACTTC TRBD2 TRBJ2-5 TRBV28 -
CASSRRTSEKLFF TGTGCCAGCAGCCGCCGGACTAGTGAAAAACTGTTTTTT - TRBJ1-4 TRBV6-2/TRBV6-3 -
CASSWTGGSYEQYF TGCGCCAGCAGTTGGACAGGGGGCTCCTACGAGCAGTACTTC TRBD1 TRBJ2-7 TRBV5-1 -
CASSLGTGKGEQYF TGTGCCAGCAGCTTAGGGACAGGGAAGGGCGAGCAGTACTTC TRBD1 TRBJ2-7 TRBV7-9 many
CASRSREGQEQFF TGTGCCAGCAGGTCGCGGGAGGGCCAAGAGCAGTTCTTC TRBD2 TRBJ2-1 TRBV2 -
CASTHQPGQGEMAKNIQYF TGCGCCAGCACCCACCAACCCGGACAGGGTGAAATGGCCAAAAACATTCAGTACTTC TRBD1 TRBJ2-4 TRBV5-1 -
CASKDTHNEQYF TGCGCCAGCAAGGACACCCACAACGAGCAGTACTTC - TRBJ2-7 TRBV5-1 few
CASSQDPNTEAFF TGTGCCAGCAGTCAGGATCCGAACACTGAAGCTTTCTTT - TRBJ1-1 TRBV2 -
CASTGTREETQYF TGTGCCAGCACCGGTACTAGAGAAGAGACCCAGTACTTC - TRBJ2-5 TRBV3-1/TRBV3-2 -
CSFERAGLAPGYNEQFF TGCAGCTTTGAGCGTGCGGGACTAGCGCCCGGGTACAATGAGCAGTTCTTC TRBD2 TRBJ2-1 TRBV29-1 -
CASSLDPSGRGGELFF TGTGCCAGCAGCTTAGACCCTAGCGGGAGGGGCGGGGAGCTGTTTTTT TRBD2 TRBJ2-2 TRBV5-4 -
CASSFQGGLNGNTIYF TGTGCCAGCAGCTTCCAGGGGGGACTGAACGGAAACACCATATATTTT TRBD1 TRBJ1-3 TRBV11-2 -
CASSLGDIPNTEAFF TGCGCCAGCAGCTTGGGAGACATCCCGAACACTGAAGCTTTCTTT - TRBJ1-1 TRBV5-1 few
CASGLGTDRETQYF TGTGCTAGTGGTTTGGGGACAGATAGGGAGACCCAGTACTTC - TRBJ2-5 TRBV12-5 once
CASSLRMRGYTF TGTGCCAGTAGTCTGCGAATGAGGGGCTACACCTTC - TRBJ1-2 TRBV19 once
CSADRGIKETQYF TGCAGCGCGGACAGGGGGATAAAAGAGACCCAGTACTTC TRBD1 TRBJ2-5 TRBV29-1 -
CASSLGGKTSSYNEQFF TGTGCCAGCAGCTTGGGAGGCAAGACTAGCTCCTACAATGAGCAGTTCTTC - TRBJ2-1 TRBV12-1 -